The 14 T cell receptor beta chains reported below all come from one sample, sequenced in a study of shared clonotypes between healthy human individuals. Clones were sequenced by immunoSEQ multiplex PCR, and TCRdb holds only the in-frame ones, with some missing. The sample holds 1.6 million or so clones, less than 99% seen once. Specimen: naive CD4+ T cells sorted from blood. The subset: CD45RA+ positively selected. The receptors originated from a man aged 25-45 years in good health.

V and J are TRBV4-1 and TRBJ1-1; D remains unclear. Trimming took 0 bases from V and 2 from J, leaving 7 bases between them. Germline-derived CDR1 and CDR2 are MGHRA and YSYEKL. This CDR3 has 14 residues. The CDR3 region has the DNA TGCGCCAGCAGCCAAGAGTTCAGAAACACTGAAGCTTTCTTT. Protein sequence: CASSQEFRNTEAFF.

This clone appeared a single time. The chain uses TRBV27 and TRBJ2-3, with TRBD1 matching over 12 bases. The germline CDR1 and CDR2 sequences are MNHEY and SMNVEV (reference sequence). Trimming took 1 base from V and 0 from J; bases not matched to a gene: 14. The CDR3 extends over 21 amino acids. The CDR3 sequence is CASSLLGLGTGGGTSTDTQYF. The CDR3 DNA follows: TGTGCCAGCAGTTTATTAGGTCTTGGGACAGGGGGCGGAACGAGCACAGATACGCAGTATTTT.

V gene TRBV2 combines with J gene TRBJ1-5; D is perhaps TRBD1 (5 bases). V lost 1 base and J 4 bases, leaving 8 bases between the germline ends. The germline CDR1 and CDR2 sequences are SNHLY and FYNNEI. CDR3 length: 14 amino acids. The CDR3 DNA reads TGTGCCAGCAGTGAAGACAGGATAAATCAGCCCCAGCATTTT. As protein: CASSEDRINQPQHF.

The V call is TRBV11-2, the J call TRBJ2-2; 8 bases line up with TRBD2. This CDR3 has 17 residues. The trim removed 5 bases at V and 7 bases at J, leaving 15 bases unmatched. Germline assignment: CDR1 SGHAT and CDR2 FQNNGV. As DNA, the CDR3 is TGTGCCAGCAGCCCAGAATCTAGCGGGCTGGGGGGCGGGGAGCTGTTTTTT. Translated: CASSPESSGLGGGELFF.

The chain is built from TRBV6-5 and TRBJ2-3; D unclear. V gave up 8 bases and J gave up 0 bases, with 15 bases separating them. This CDR3 contains 15 residues. The germline gives CDR1 MNHEY, CDR2 SVGAGI. The DNA of the CDR3 is TGTGCCAGCGCCCGCGACCCCGCCAGCACAGATACGCAGTATTTT. Its protein is CASARDPASTDTQYF.

Regarding this clone: The same CDR3 can be traced to other DNA sequences in this sample. The chain has TRBV25-1 and TRBJ2-5; D ambiguous. The V gene lost 1 base and the J gene lost 4 bases, with 7 bases spanning the gap. Germline V CDR1 and CDR2: MGHDK, SYGVNS. There are 13 residues in the CDR3. CDR3: CASSEWGLETQYF. Here the CDR3 DNA reads TGTGCCAGCAGTGAATGGGGTTTAGAGACCCAGTACTTC.

The sample holds one count of this clone. The V and J genes are TRBV5-1 and TRBJ2-7, with D tentatively TRBD2 (6 bases). V lost 3 bases and J lost 1, with 20 bases in between. The germline V gene encodes CDR1 SGHRS and CDR2 YFSETQ. This CDR3 region has 17 residues. The CDR3 spells CASSSEGRRGVSYEQYF. The CDR3 nucleotides read TGCGCCAGCAGCTCGGAAGGGCGGCGGGGAGTATCCTACGAGCAGTACTTC.

The V and J genes are TRBV11-2 and TRBJ1-1, with 7 bases that match TRBD1. The CDR3 spans 19 residues. Germline V gives CDR1 SGHAT, CDR2 FQNNGV. Trimming at V came to 4 bases and at J to 2 bases, leaving 19 bases not matched to a gene. The CDR3 nucleotides read TGTGCCAGCAGCTCACTCCGGACAGGAAGAGGCATAGTTAACACTGAAGCTTTCTTT. This codes for CASSSLRTGRGIVNTEAFF.

This chain connects TRBV5-1 to TRBJ1-3; D is ambiguous. Trimming pared 6 bases from V and 0 bases from J, leaving 10 bases between. This CDR3 spans 14 amino acids. Germline CDR1 and CDR2: SGHRS and YFSETQ. Written as DNA, the CDR3 is TGCGCCAGCAAAACGGGGTACTCTGGAAACACCATATATTTT. It translates to CASKTGYSGNTIYF. Together with reference TRBV5-1 and TRBJ1-3, the CDR3 gives the full variable domain: KAGVTQTPRYLIKTRGQQVTLSCSPISGHRSVSWYQQTPGQGLQFLFEYFSETQRNKGNFPGRFSGRQFSNSRSEMNVSTLELGDSALYLCASKTGYSGNTIYFGEGSWLTVV.

The CDR3 region has the DNA TGTGCCAGCAGCGGGGACAGGGGGCTTTTGACGGATGGCTACACCTTC. Amino acid sequence: CASSGDRGLLTDGYTF. The genes are TRBV5-4 and TRBJ1-2; 12 bases map to TRBD1. The V and J ends lost 4 bases and 6 bases, in that order; junction bases with no gene match: 10. Germline loops: CDR1 SGHNT, CDR2 YYREEE (reference sequence). There are 16 residues in the CDR3.

V usage is TRBV27 and J usage is TRBJ2-2; a possible D gene is TRBD2 (6 bases). Germline V CDR1 and CDR2: MNHEY, SMNVEV (reference sequence). The CDR3 runs to 12 residues. Trimming took off 8 bases at V and 4 bases at J, with 8 bases between the two ends. The CDR3 sequence: CASGRLTGELFF. CDR3 DNA sequence: TGTGCCAGCGGGAGGCTCACCGGGGAGCTGTTTTTT.

The CDR3 spells CASTLDGLSAPSNQPQHF. CDR3 in DNA: TGTGCCAGTACTTTAGACGGGCTTTCGGCTCCTAGCAATCAGCCCCAGCATTTT. The chain is built from TRBV19 and TRBJ1-5; D uncertain. The V end was cut by 7 bases, the J end by 0 bases, with 22 bases between. This CDR3 has 18 residues. Per the germline V gene, CDR1 is LNHDA and CDR2 is SQIVND (reference sequence).

The rearrangement links TRBV7-3 to TRBJ1-1, with D perhaps matching TRBD1 (6 bases). Trimming removed 6 bases at V and 1 base at J, with 12 bases between. The germline V gene encodes CDR1 SGHTA and CDR2 FQGTGA. This CDR3 spans 14 amino acids. CDR3 nucleotide sequence: TGTGCCAGCAGTCCGACAGGACCGAACACTGAAGCTTTCTTT. Protein sequence: CASSPTGPNTEAFF.

The rearrangement uses TRBV5-6 and TRBJ2-5; D possibly corresponds to TRBD2 (6 bases). Germline V CDR1 and CDR2: SGHDT, YYEEEE. This CDR3 spans 13 amino acids. The CDR3 coding sequence is TGTGGGTCGGCTAGCGCGTCGCAAGAGACCCAGTACTTC. This codes for CGSASASQETQYF.